Presented here are 6 T cell receptor beta chains from one specimen sequenced in a study of cytomegalovirus exposure and HLA in healthy donors (dated by TCRdb to between 2016 and 2019). The method was the immunoSEQ multiplex PCR assay. The multiplex PCR relied on a mix of 60 forward primers for TCR Vbeta segments and 13 reverse primers for TCR Jbeta segments. Here the immuneACCESS table is served through TCRdb, limited to in-frame sequences with V and J called. Missing clones are a known gap in these copies; in checked studies unresolved V genes cover under half, and the rest lacks a known reason. This sample is represented by 150,000 to 190,000 clones; 85% of them were singletons. Around 2% of the sample comes from the top ten. Source material: PBMCs. Receptor source: a woman younger than 30 in good health and CMV-seronegative.

This chain connects TRBV7-2 to TRBJ1-2; no clear D gene. V lost 5 bases and J 7 bases, leaving 14 bases between the germline ends. This CDR3 has 13 residues. Per germline, CDR1 SGHTA and CDR2 FQGNSA. CDR3 bases: TGTGCCAGCAGCGCCTCTAGGAGTTTTGGCTACACCTTC. This gives the protein CASSASRSFGYTF.

In the case of this clone: Other nucleotide sequences in the sample specify the same CDR3. This chain connects TRBV7-3 to TRBJ1-1; D is perhaps TRBD1 (5 bases). The CDR3 has 13 residues. The V gene's germline CDR1 is SGHTA and CDR2 FQGTGA. The V end was cut by 0 bases, the J end by 4 bases, with 6 bases between. CDR3 in DNA: TGTGCCAGCAGCTTAACCGGGGGCACTGAAGCTTTCTTT. It is translated as CASSLTGGTEAFF.

The rearrangement joins TRBV4-2 to TRBJ2-1; 10 positions match TRBD2. CDR3 length equals 20 residues. V was pared by 4 bases and J by 5 bases, with 20 bases of the junction left unmatched. In germline, CDR1 is LGHNA, CDR2 YNFKEQ. CDR3 sequence: CASSRPSGGRSIVPHNEQFF. DNA of the CDR3: TGTGCCAGCAGCCGCCCTAGCGGGGGCAGAAGCATTGTACCCCACAATGAGCAGTTCTTC.

In nucleotides, the CDR3 is TGTGCCAGCAGTTTAGGTACTCGCGAGCAGTACTTC. Its protein product is CASSLGTREQYF. The chain recombines TRBV27 with TRBJ2-7; D not certain. V lost 2 bases, J lost 6 bases, and 8 bases lay in between. The CDR3 sequence is 12 residues long. Germline V gene data show CDR1 as MNHEY and CDR2 as SMNVEV (reference sequence).

This clone has a single count. The V call is TRBV6-5, the J call TRBJ1-2; 7 nucleotides line up with TRBD1. The germline gives CDR1 MNHEY, CDR2 SVGAGI. The CDR3 extends over 15 amino acids. The junction had 7 bases not matched to a gene; V was cut back by 6 bases and J by 0 bases. The CDR3 reads CASSLDRKANYGYTF. CDR3 DNA: TGTGCCAGCAGCCTGGACAGGAAAGCTAACTATGGCTACACCTTC.

CDR3 residues: CASSLARGWETQYF. The CDR3 nucleotides are TGTGCCAGCAGCCTGGCCCGGGGTTGGGAGACCCAGTACTTC. The rearrangement joins TRBV6-5 to TRBJ2-5, with D perhaps matching TRBD2 (5 bases). The length of the CDR3 is 14 residues. The V gene lost 6 bases and the J gene lost 5 bases, with 16 bases spanning the gap. CDR1 and CDR2 (germline): MNHEY, SVGAGI.